The present entry profiles one T cell receptor beta chain with its context. The healthy controls were matched to patients by age and sex. Isolation of CD8+ and CD4+ T cells was performed negatively, whereas enrichment of TEMRA cells was done by FACS. The CDR3 runs to 13 residues. Germline V gives CDR1 DFQATT, CDR2 SNEGSKA (reference sequence). V lost 3 bases, J lost 4 bases, and 12 bases lay in between. About 0.45 to 1 ug RNA was reverse transcribed with random hexamers. Amplification of TCR beta CDR3 across 54 Vbeta and 13 Jbeta was performed with immunoSEQ multiplex PCR. TCRdb fed the immunoSEQ multiplex PCR reads into MiXCR, producing one record per CDR3 protein. This table has approximately 120,000 distinct CDR3 sequences, about 95% appearing once. This sample was included in a study of CD8 T cells in Susac syndrome.

The sequence derives from a human donor in good health. Sequenced: CD4+ T cells from PBMCs. J is TRBJ2-5 and V is TRBV20-1; D perhaps matches TRBD2 (5 bases). The CDR3 sequence is CSASGGSRETQYF. The CDR3 DNA is TGCAGTGCTAGTGGCGGGTCGAGAGAGACCCAGTACTTC.